This T cell receptor beta chain derives from a study of shared clonotypes between healthy human individuals. Study information: Plates per donor: three CD4 naive, three CD4 memory, two CD8 naive, one CD8 memory. Overall study findings and caveats: A handful of donors had roughly 5.2% of their naive CD4 clonotypes in common.

Remarks on this clone: What it binds is not known.

In germline, CDR1 is LNHDA, CDR2 SQIVND (reference sequence). The CDR3 runs 13 residues. V gave up 6 bases and J gave up 2 bases, with 5 bases separating them. Deep-level assay runs were performed. The data were produced by immunoSEQ multiplex PCR, yet TCRdb's version contains in-frame clones alone and is incomplete. The repertoire consists of some 2.4 million clones, with 93% occurring once and the leading ten covering approximately 0.36%. Sequenced material: naive CD4+ T cells from PBMCs. The sample's subset: CD45RA+ positively selected. The clonotype originates from a man younger than 35 in good health. Some clones in this sample may be carry-over from other donors' samples. This chain connects TRBV19 to TRBJ2-6; D unclear. CDR3 region: CASRIAGANVLTF. In DNA form, the CDR3 reads TGTGCCAGTAGGATCGCTGGGGCCAACGTCCTGACTTTC.